The clone carrying this T cell receptor (beta chain) was observed a handful of times. What it binds is not known. This record belongs to a study of PD-1 blockade in classical Hodgkin lymphoma. The time point: cycle 4 day 1 (C4D1), after 6 weeks of nivolumab. Brentuximab vedotin exposure varied, and every patient relapsed after autologous stem cell transplantation. CD8+ T cells were isolated from thawed PBMCs by magnetic negative selection. Some clones are missing from TCRdb's copy, which holds only in-frame ones; the method was immunoSEQ multiplex PCR. Of about 20,000 clones listed, about 80% are singletons. Germline V gene data show CDR1 as SGHDT and CDR2 as YYEEEE. The trim removed 0 bases at V and 6 bases at J, leaving 12 bases unmatched. The CDR3 has 18 residues. Broader study findings: TCR diversity at baseline was reported to be reduced in newly diagnosed patients relative to healthy donors.

This TCR was sampled from a human donor with classical Hodgkin lymphoma. The chain couples TRBV5-6 to TRBJ2-2; TRBD1 matches at 9 bases. The input for sequencing was CD8+ T cells from blood, taken before the fourth cycle of nivolumab. CDR3 in amino acids: CASSLDEPGQGGSGELFF. The CDR3 coding sequence is TGTGCCAGCAGCTTGGATGAACCGGGACAGGGTGGATCCGGGGAGCTGTTTTTT.